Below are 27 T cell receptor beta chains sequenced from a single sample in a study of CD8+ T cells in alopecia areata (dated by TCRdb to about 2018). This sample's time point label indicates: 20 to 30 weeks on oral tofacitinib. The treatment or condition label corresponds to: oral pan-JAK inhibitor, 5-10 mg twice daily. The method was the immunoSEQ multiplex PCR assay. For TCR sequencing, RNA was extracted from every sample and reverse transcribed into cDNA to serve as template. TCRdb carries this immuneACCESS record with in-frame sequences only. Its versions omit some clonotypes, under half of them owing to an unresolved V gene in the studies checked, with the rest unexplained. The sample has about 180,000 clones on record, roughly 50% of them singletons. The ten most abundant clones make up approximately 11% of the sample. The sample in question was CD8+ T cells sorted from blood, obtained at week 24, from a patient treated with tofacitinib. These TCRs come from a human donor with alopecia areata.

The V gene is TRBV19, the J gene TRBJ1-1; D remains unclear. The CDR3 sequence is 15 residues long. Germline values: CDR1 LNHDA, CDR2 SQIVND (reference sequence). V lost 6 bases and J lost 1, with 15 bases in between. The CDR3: CASSPSTPANTEAFF. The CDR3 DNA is TGTGCCAGTAGCCCCTCGACACCCGCGAACACTGAAGCTTTCTTT. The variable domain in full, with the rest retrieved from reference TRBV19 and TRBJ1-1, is DGGITQSPKYLFRKEGQNVTLSCEQNLNHDAMYWYRQDPGQGLRLIYYSQIVNDFQKGDIAEGYSVSREKKESFPLTVTSAQKNPTAFYLCASSPSTPANTEAFFGQGTRLTVV.

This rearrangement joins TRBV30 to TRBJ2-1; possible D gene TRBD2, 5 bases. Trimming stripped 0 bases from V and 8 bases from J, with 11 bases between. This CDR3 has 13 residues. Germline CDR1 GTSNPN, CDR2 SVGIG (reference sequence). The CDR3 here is CAWSVYMRDEQFF. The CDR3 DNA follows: TGTGCCTGGAGTGTATATATGAGGGATGAGCAGTTCTTC.

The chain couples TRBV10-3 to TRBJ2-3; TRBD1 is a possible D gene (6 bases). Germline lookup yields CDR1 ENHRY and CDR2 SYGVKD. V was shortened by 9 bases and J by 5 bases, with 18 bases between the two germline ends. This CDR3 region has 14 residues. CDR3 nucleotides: TGTGCCATTCATGGCGAGACGGGACAAGATACGCAGTATTTT. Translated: CAIHGETGQDTQYF.

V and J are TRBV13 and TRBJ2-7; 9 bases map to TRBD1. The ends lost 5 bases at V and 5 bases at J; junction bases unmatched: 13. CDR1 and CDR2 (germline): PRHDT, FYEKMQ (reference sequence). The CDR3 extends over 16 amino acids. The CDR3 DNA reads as TGTGCCAGCAGCGCTTTTACGGGACAGGGTAGGGACGAGCAGTACTTC. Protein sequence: CASSAFTGQGRDEQYF.

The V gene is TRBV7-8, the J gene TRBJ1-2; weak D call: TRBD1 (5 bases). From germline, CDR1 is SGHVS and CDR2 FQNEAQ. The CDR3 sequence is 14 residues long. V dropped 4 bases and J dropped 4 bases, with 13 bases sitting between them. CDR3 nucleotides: TGTGCCAGCAGCTCTATACAGGACCTCTATGGCTACACCTTC. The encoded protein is CASSSIQDLYGYTF.

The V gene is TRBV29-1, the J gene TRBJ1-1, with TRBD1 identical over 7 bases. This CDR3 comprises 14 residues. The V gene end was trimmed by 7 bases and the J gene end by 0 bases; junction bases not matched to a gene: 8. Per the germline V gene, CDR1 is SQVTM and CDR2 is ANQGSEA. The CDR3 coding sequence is TGCAGCGCAACTCGACAGGGTCTGAACACTGAAGCTTTCTTT. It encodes CSATRQGLNTEAFF.

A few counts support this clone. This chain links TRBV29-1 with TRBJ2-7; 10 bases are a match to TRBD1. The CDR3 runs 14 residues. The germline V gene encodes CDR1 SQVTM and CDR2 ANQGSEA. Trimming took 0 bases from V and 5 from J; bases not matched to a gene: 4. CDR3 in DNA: TGCAGCGTTGAAGAAGTAGGGACAGGGGACGAGCAGTACTTC. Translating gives CSVEEVGTGDEQYF.

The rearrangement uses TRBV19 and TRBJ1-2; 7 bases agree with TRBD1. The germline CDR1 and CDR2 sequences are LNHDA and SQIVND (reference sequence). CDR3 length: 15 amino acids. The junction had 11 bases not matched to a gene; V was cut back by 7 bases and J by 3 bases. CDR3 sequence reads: CASNAGQSRDYGYTF. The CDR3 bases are TGTGCCAGTAATGCGGGACAGTCTCGAGACTATGGCTACACCTTC.

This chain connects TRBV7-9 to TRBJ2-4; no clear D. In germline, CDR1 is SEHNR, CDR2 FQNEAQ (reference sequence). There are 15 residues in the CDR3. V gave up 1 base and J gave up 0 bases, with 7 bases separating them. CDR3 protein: CASSLDMTAKNIQYF. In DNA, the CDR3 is TGTGCCAGCAGCTTAGACATGACAGCCAAAAACATTCAGTACTTC.

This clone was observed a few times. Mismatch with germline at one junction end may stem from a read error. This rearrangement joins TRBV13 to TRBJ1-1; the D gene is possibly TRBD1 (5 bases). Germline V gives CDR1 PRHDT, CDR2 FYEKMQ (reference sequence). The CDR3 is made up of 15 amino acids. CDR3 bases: TGCGCCAGCAGCCAAAAGGCAGGGCAGAACACTGAAGCTTTCTTT. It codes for CASSQKAGQNTEAFF. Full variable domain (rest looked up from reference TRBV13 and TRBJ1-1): AAGVIQSPRHLIKEKRETATLKCYPIPRHDTVYWYQQGPGQDPQFLISFYEKMQSDKGSIPDRFSAQQFSDYHSELNMSSLELGDSALYFCASSQKAGQNTEAFFGQGTRLTVV.

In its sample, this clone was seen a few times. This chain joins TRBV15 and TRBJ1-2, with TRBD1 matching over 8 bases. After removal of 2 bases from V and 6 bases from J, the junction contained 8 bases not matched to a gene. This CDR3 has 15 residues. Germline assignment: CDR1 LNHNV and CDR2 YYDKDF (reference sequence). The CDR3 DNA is TGTGCCACCAGCAGACTAATTTCAGGGGGCGATGGCTACACCTTC. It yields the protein CATSRLISGGDGYTF.

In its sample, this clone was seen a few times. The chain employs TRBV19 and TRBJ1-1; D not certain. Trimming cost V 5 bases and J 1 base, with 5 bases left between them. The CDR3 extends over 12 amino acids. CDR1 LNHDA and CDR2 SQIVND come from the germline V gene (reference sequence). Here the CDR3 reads CASSSGNTEAFF. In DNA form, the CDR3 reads TGTGCCAGTAGTTCCGGGAACACTGAAGCTTTCTTT.

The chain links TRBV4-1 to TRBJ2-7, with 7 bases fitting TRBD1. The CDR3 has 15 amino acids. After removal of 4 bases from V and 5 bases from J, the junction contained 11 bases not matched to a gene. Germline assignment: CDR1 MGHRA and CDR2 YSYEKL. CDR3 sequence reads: CASSLSLGTVDEQYF. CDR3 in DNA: TGCGCCAGCAGCCTTAGCCTGGGGACAGTCGACGAGCAGTACTTC.

CDR3 DNA sequence: TGTGCCATCAGTGTAGACCGGTACACCGGGGAGCTGTTTTTT. This codes for CAISVDRYTGELFF. The chain employs TRBV10-3 and TRBJ2-2; D ambiguous. V was trimmed by 4 bases and J by 3 bases, leaving 9 bases between them. CDR3 length: 14 amino acids. CDR1 is ENHRY, CDR2 SYGVKD, per germline.

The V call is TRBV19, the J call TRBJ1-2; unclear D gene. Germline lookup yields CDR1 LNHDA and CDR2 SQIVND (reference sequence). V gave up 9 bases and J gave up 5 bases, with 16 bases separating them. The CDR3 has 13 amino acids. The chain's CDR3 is CASGYTGAYGYTF. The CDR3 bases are TGTGCCAGCGGTTACACGGGCGCTTATGGCTACACCTTC.

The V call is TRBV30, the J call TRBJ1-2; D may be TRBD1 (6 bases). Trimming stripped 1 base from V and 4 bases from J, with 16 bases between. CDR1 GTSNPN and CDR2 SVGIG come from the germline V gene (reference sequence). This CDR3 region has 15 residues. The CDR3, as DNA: TGTGCCTGGAGTGACCGGGACACGTTCACCTATGGCTACACCTTC. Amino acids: CAWSDRDTFTYGYTF.

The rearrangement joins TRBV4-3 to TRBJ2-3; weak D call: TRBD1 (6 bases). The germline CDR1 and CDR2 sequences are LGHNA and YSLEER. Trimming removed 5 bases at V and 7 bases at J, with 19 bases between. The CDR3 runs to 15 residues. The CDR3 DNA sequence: TGCGCCAGCAGCACCCGGACAGCTATAGGCCATACGCAGTATTTT. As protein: CASSTRTAIGHTQYF.

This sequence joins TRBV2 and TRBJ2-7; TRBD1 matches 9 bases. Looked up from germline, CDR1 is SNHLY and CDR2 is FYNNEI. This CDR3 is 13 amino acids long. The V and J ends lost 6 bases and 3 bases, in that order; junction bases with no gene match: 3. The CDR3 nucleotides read TGTGCCAGCAGCCAGACAGGGGGCTACGAGCAGTACTTC. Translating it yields CASSQTGGYEQYF.

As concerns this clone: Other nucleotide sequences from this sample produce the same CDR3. The CDR3 nucleotides read TGCAGTGCTTCTGAGGAGTACGAGCAGTACTTC. Protein: CSASEEYEQYF. The chain recombines TRBV20-1 with TRBJ2-7; no clear D gene. V was clipped by 5 bases and J by 4 bases, with 9 bases between them. CDR1 is DFQATT and CDR2 is SNEGSKA in the germline V gene (reference sequence). The CDR3 covers 11 residues.

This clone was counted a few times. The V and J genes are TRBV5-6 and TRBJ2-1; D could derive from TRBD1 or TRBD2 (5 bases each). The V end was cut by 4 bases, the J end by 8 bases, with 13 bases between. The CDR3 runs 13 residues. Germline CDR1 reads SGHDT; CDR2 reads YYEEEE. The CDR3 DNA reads TGTGCCAGCAGCAGCGGAAGGGGCGATGAGCAGTTCTTC. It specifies CASSSGRGDEQFF.

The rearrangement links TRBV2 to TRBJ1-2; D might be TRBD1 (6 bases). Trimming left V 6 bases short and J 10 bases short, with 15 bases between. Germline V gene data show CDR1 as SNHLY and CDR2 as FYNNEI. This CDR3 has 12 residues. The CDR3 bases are TGTGCCAGCAGAGGACAGCCAGACTCCTACACCTTC. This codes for CASRGQPDSYTF.

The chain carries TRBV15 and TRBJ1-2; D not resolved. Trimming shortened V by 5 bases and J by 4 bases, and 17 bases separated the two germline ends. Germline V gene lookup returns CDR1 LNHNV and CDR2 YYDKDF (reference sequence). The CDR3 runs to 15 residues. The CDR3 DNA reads TGTGCCACCAGCTCACACAACAGTCTTACCTATGGCTACACCTTC. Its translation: CATSSHNSLTYGYTF.

CDR3 nucleotides: TGTGCCAGCAGCCCCCAGGGAGACTCCGGGGAGCTGTTTTTT. Its translation: CASSPQGDSGELFF. The rearrangement joins TRBV5-6 to TRBJ2-2; TRBD1 or TRBD2 may be the D gene (5 bases each). Germline CDR1 is SGHDT and CDR2 is YYEEEE. Trimming pared 4 bases from V and 6 bases from J, leaving 13 bases between. CDR3 length: 14 residues.

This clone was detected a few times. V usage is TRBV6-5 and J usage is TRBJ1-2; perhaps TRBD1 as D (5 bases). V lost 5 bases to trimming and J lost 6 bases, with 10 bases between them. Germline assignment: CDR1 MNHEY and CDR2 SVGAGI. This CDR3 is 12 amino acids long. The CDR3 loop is CASSLGGNGYTF. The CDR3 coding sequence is TGTGCCAGCAGTCTTGGGGGGAATGGCTACACCTTC.

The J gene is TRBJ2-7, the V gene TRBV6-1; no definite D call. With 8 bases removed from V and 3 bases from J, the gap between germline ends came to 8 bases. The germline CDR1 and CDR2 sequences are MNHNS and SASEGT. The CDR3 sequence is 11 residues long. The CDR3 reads CASLGGYEQYF. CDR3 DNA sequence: TGTGCCAGCTTAGGTGGCTACGAGCAGTACTTC.

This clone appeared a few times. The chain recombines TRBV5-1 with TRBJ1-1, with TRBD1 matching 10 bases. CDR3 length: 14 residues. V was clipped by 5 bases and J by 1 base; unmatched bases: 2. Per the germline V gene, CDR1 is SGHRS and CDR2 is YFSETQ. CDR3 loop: CASRDRGPNTEAFF. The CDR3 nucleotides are TGCGCCAGCAGAGACAGGGGGCCGAACACTGAAGCTTTCTTT.

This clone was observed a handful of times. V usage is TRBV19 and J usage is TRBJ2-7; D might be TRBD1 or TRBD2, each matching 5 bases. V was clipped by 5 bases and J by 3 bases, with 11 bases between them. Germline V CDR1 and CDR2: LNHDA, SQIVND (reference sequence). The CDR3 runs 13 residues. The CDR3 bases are TGTGCCAGTAGTGCCCGGGGCAGCTACGAGCAGTACTTC. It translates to CASSARGSYEQYF.